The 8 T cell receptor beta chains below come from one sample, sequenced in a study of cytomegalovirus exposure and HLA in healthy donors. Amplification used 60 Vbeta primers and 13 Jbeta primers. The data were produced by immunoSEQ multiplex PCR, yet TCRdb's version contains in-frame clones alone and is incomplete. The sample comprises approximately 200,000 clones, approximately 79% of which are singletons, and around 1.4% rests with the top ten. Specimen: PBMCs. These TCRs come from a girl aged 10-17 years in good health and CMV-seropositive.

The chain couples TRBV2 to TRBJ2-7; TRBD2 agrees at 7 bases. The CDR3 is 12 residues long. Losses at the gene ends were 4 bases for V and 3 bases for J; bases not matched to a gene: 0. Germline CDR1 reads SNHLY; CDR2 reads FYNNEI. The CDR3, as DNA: TGTGCCAGCAGTGGGGACTACTACGAGCAGTACTTC. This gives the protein CASSGDYYEQYF.

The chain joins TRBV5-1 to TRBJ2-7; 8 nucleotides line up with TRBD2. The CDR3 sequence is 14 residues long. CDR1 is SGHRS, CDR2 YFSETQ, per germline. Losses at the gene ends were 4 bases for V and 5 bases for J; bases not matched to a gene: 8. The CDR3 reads CASSPGLEVDEQYF. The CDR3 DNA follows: TGCGCCAGCAGCCCGGGACTAGAAGTGGACGAGCAGTACTTC. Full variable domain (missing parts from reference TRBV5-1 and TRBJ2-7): KAGVTQTPRYLIKTRGQQVTLSCSPISGHRSVSWYQQTPGQGLQFLFEYFSETQRNKGNFPGRFSGRQFSNSRSEMNVSTLELGDSALYLCASSPGLEVDEQYFGPGTRLTVT.

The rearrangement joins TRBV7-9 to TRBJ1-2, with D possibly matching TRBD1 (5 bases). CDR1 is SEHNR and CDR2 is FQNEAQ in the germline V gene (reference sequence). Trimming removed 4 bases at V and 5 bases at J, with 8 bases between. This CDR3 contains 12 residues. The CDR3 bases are TGTGCCAGCAGCTCCGGGGGATATGGCTACACCTTC. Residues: CASSSGGYGYTF.

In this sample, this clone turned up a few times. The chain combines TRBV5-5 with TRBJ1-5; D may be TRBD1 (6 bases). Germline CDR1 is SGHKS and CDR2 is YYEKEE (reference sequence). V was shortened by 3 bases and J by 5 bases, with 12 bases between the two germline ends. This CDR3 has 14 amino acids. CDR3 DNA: TGTGCCAGCAGCTCACAGGGTCTCGATCAGCCCCAGCATTTT. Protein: CASSSQGLDQPQHF. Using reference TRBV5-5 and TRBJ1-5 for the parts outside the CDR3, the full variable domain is DAGVTQSPTHLIKTRGQQVTLRCSPISGHKSVSWYQQVLGQGPQFIFQYYEKEERGRGNFPDRFSARQFPNYSSELNVNALLLGDSALYLCASSSQGLDQPQHFGDGTRLSIL.

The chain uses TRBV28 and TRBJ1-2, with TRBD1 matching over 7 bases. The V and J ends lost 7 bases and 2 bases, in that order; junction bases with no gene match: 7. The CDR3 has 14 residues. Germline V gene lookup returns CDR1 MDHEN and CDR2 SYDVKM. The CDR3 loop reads CASTTGQLNYGYTF. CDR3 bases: TGTGCCAGCACCACGGGACAGCTCAACTATGGCTACACCTTC.

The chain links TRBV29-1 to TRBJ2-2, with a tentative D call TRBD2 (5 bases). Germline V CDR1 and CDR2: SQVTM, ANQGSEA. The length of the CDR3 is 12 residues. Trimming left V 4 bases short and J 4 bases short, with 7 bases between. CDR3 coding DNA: TGCAGCGTTGCTCGGGGCACCGGGGAGCTGTTTTTT. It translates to CSVARGTGELFF.

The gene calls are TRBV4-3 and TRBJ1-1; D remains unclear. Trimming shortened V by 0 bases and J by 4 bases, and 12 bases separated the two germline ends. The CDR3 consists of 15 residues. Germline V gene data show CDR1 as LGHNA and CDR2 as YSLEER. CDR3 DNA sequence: TGCGCCAGCAGCCAAGATAAGGAGGGTCGCACTGAAGCTTTCTTT. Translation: CASSQDKEGRTEAFF.

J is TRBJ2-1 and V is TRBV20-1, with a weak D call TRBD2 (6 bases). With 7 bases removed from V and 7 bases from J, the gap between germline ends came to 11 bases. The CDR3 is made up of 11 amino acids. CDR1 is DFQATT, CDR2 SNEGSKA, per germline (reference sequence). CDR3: CSVGGANEQFF. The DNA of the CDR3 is TGCAGTGTAGGAGGGGCAAATGAGCAGTTCTTC.